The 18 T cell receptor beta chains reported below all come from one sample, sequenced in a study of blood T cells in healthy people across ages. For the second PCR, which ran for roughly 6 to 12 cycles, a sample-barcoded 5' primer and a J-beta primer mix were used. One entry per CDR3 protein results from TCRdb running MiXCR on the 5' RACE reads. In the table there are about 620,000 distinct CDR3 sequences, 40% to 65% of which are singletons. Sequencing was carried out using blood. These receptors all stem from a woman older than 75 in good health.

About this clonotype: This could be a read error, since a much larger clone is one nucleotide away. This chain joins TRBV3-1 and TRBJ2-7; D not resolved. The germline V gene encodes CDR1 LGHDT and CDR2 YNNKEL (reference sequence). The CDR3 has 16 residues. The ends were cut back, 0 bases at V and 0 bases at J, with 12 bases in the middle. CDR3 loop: CASSQDRPVSSYEQYF. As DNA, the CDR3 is TGTGCCAGCAGCCAAGATCGACCCGTAAGCTCCTACGAGCAGTACTTC.

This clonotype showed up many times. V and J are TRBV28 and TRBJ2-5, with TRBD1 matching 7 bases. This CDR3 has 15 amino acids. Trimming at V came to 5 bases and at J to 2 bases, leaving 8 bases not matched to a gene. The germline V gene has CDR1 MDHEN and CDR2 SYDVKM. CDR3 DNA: TGTGCCAGCAGTCGAATCGGGACAGTACAAGAGACCCAGTACTTC. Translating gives CASSRIGTVQETQYF.

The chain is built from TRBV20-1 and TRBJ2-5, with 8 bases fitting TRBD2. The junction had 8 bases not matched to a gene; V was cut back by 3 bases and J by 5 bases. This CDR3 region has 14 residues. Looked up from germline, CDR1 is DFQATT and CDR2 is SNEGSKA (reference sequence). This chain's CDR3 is CSASTGGGLETQYF. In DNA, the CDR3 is TGCAGTGCTAGCACGGGGGGGGGCCTGGAGACCCAGTACTTC.

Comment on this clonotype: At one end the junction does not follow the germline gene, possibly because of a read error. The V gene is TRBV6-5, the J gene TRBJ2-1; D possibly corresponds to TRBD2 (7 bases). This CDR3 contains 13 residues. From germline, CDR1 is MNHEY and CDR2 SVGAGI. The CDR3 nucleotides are TGTGCCAGCTGGGGGGGGGCAGGCAATGAGCAATTCTTC. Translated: CASWGGAGNEQFF.

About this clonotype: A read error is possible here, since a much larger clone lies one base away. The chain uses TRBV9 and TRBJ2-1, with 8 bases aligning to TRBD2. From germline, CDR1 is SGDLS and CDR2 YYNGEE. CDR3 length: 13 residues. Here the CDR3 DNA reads TGTGCCTCTAGGAGGAGCGGGAGCAATGAGCAGGTCTTC. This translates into CASRRSGSNEQVF.

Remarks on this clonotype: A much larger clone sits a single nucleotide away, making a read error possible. CDR3 DNA sequence: TGCGCCAGCAGCTACGAGACAGGGGCCTACAATGAGCAGTACTTC. It yields the protein CASSYETGAYNEQYF. This chain connects TRBV5-1 to TRBJ2-7; TRBD1 matches 8 bases. The CDR3 has 15 residues. V lost 3 bases, J lost 7 bases, and 12 bases stayed unmatched. CDR1 SGHRS and CDR2 YFSETQ come from the germline V gene.

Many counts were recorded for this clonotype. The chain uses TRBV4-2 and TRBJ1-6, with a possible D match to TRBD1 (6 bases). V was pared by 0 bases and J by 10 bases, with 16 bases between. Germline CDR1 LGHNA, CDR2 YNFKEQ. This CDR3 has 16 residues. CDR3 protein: CASSQEQGLTDSPLHF. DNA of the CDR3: TGTGCCAGCAGCCAAGAACAGGGCCTGACGGACTCACCCCTCCACTTT.

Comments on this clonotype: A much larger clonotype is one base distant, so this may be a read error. The CDR3 reads CASSDNGVNQPQHF. The DNA for the CDR3 is TGTGCCAGCAGTGATAACGGGGTGAATCAGCCCCAGCATTTT. V gene TRBV25-1 combines with J gene TRBJ1-5; D is uncertain. Germline CDR1 MGHDK, CDR2 SYGVNS. CDR3 length equals 14 residues. Trimming took off 3 bases at V and 4 bases at J, with 10 bases between the two ends.

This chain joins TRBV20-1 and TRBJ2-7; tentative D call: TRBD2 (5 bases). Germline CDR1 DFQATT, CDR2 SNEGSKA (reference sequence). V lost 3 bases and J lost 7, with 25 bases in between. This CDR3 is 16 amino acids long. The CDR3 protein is CSASRGDGMGYNEQYF. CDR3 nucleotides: TGCAGTGCTAGTCGGGGTGACGGGATGGGATACAATGAGCAGTACTTC.

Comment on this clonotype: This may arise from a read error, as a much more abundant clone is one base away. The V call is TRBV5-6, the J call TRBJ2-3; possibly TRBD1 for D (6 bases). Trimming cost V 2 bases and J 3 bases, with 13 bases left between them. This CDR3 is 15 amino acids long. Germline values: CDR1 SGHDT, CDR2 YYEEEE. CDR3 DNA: TGTGCCAGCAGCTTCGGGCAGGGGCGGACAGATACGCAGTATTTT. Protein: CASSFGQGRTDTQYF.

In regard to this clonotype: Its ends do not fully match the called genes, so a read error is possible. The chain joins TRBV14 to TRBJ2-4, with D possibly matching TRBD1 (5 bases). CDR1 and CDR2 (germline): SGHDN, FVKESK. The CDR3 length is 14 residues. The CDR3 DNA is TGTGCCAGCAGCCAAGGCAGGGATAAAAACATCCAGTACTTC. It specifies CASSQGRDKNIQYF.

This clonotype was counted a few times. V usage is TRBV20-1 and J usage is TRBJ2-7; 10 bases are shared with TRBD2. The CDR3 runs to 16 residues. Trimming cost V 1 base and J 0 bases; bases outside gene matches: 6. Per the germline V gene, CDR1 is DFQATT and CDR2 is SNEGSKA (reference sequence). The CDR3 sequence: CSARAGTSVLSYEQYF. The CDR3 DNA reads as TGCAGTGCTAGAGCGGGGACTAGCGTACTCTCCTACGAGCAGTACTTC.

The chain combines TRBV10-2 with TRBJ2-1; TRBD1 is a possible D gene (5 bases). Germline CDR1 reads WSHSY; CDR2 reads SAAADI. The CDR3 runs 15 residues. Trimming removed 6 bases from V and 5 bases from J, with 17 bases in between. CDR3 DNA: TGCGCCAGCAGCCAGGCCCTATGGGGCAACAATGAGCAGTTCTTC. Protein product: CASSQALWGNNEQFF.

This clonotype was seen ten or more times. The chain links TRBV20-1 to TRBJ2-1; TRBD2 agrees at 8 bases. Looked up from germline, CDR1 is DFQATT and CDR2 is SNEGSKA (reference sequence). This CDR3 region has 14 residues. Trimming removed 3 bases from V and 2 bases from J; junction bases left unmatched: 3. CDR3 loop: CSARLAGTYNEQFF. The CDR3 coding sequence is TGCAGTGCTAGGTTAGCGGGAACCTACAATGAGCAGTTCTTC.

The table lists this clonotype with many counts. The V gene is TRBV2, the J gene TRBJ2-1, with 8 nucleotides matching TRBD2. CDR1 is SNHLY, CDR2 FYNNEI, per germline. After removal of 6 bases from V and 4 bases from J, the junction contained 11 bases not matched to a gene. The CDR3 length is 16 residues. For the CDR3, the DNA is TGTGCCAGCAGGGCCGGGACTAGAGGGTTTTACAATGAGCAGTTCTTC. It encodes CASRAGTRGFYNEQFF. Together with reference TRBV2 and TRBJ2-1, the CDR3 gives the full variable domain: EPEVTQTPSHQVTQMGQEVILRCVPISNHLYFYWYRQILGQKVEFLVSFYNNEISEKSEIFDDQFSVERPDGSNFTLKIRSTKLEDSAMYFCASRAGTRGFYNEQFFGPGTRLTVL.

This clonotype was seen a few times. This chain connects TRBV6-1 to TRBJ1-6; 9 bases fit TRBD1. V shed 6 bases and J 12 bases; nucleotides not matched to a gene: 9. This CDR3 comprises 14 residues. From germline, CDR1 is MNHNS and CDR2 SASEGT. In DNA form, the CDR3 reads TGTGCCAGCAGGCCGGGACAGGGTATTGGACCCCTCCACTTT. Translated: CASRPGQGIGPLHF.

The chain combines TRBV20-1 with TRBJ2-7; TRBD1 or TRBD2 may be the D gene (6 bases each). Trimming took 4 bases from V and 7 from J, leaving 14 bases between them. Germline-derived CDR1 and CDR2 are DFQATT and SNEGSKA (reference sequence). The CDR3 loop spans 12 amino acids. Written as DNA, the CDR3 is TGCAGTGCTAATCAGGGGAGGAGGGAGCAGTACTTC. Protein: CSANQGRREQYF.

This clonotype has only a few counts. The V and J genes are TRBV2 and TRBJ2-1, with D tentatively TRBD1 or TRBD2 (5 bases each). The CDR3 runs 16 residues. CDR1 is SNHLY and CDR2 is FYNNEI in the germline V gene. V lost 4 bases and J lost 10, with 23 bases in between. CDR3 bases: TGTGCCAGCAGTGCTCAGGGTAGAGTTCGGGGTGGCGAGCAGTTCTTC. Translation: CASSAQGRVRGGEQFF.